Each of the 25 T cell receptor beta chains below was sequenced from the same sample in a study of cytomegalovirus exposure and HLA in healthy donors. PCR used 60 Vbeta primers and 13 Jbeta primers. Repertoires were generated with immunoSEQ multiplex PCR, while TCRdb's copy carries only in-frame clones and drops some. The data contain over 150,000 clones, 79% of them singletons. Source material: PBMCs. These TCRs come from a man between 25 and 39 years old in good health and CMV-seropositive.

The chain employs TRBV5-1 and TRBJ2-1; possibly TRBD1 for D (5 bases). Trimming removed 0 bases from V and 4 bases from J, with 8 bases in between. This CDR3 spans 14 amino acids. Per the germline V gene, CDR1 is SGHRS and CDR2 is YFSETQ. CDR3 in amino acids: CASSLAGAYNEQFF. CDR3 DNA sequence: TGCGCCAGCAGCTTGGCTGGGGCTTACAATGAGCAGTTCTTC.

J is TRBJ2-1 and V is TRBV29-1; TRBD2 matches at 12 bases. This CDR3 is built from 13 residues. The V segment lost 1 base and the J segment 10 bases; nucleotides outside the gene matches: 2. Germline V CDR1 and CDR2: SQVTM, ANQGSEA. Written as DNA, the CDR3 is TGCAGCGTTGAAGGGCTAGCGGGAGGGGAGCAGTTCTTC. Protein sequence: CSVEGLAGGEQFF.

A note on this clone: The same CDR3 also results from other DNA sequences found in this sample. This rearrangement joins TRBV28 to TRBJ2-7; no reliable D call. Trimming stripped 4 bases from V and 2 bases from J, with 6 bases between. The CDR3 extends over 12 amino acids. Germline assignment: CDR1 MDHEN and CDR2 SYDVKM. CDR3 region: CASSSPAYEQYF. CDR3 DNA: TGTGCCAGCAGTTCCCCGGCCTACGAGCAGTACTTC.

V gene TRBV5-1 combines with J gene TRBJ2-3, with TRBD1 matching over 9 bases. CDR3 length: 17 amino acids. Germline V gene data show CDR1 as SGHRS and CDR2 as YFSETQ. V lost 6 bases to trimming and J lost 6 bases; unmatched junction nucleotides: 17. The CDR3 region is CASTYGTGGSTPDTQYF. The CDR3 region has the DNA TGCGCCAGCACCTACGGAACAGGGGGCTCAACCCCCGATACGCAGTATTTT. The whole variable domain, remainder taken from reference TRBV5-1 and TRBJ2-3, is KAGVTQTPRYLIKTRGQQVTLSCSPISGHRSVSWYQQTPGQGLQFLFEYFSETQRNKGNFPGRFSGRQFSNSRSEMNVSTLELGDSALYLCASTYGTGGSTPDTQYFGPGTRLTVL.

This clone was seen a handful of times. This sequence joins TRBV6-6 and TRBJ1-2; D possibly corresponds to TRBD1 (6 bases). CDR3 length: 11 residues. Germline V gives CDR1 MNHNY, CDR2 SVGAGI (reference sequence). V was clipped by 4 bases and J by 7 bases, with 7 bases between them. The CDR3 nucleotides read TGTGCCAGCAGTTCGACAGGTGGCTACACCTTC. It specifies CASSSTGGYTF.

This clone was counted a single time. The chain links TRBV7-3 to TRBJ2-1; D is perhaps TRBD2 (5 bases). This CDR3 is 14 amino acids long. The V end was cut by 5 bases, the J end by 8 bases, with 16 bases between. Germline V lookup: CDR1 SGHTA, CDR2 FQGTGA. The CDR3, as DNA: TGTGCCAGCAGCCCCTCCCCTAGCAACCATGAGCAGTTCTTC. Translation: CASSPSPSNHEQFF. The full variable domain, completed using reference TRBV7-3 and TRBJ2-1, is GAGVSQTPSNKVTEKGKYVELRCDPISGHTALYWYRQSLGQGPEFLIYFQGTGAADDSGLPNDRFFAVRPEGSVSTLKIQRTERGDSAVYLCASSPSPSNHEQFFGPGTRLTVL.

V and J are TRBV27 and TRBJ2-7, with 7 bases aligning to TRBD2. This CDR3 region has 12 residues. J was trimmed by 7 bases and V by 6 bases; bases with no gene match: 6. CDR1 MNHEY and CDR2 SMNVEV come from the germline V gene (reference sequence). CDR3 protein: CASSPGGWEQYF. CDR3 DNA: TGTGCCAGCAGCCCGGGGGGTTGGGAGCAGTACTTC.

The chain employs TRBV30 and TRBJ2-3, with 10 bases aligning to TRBD2. V lost 2 bases, J lost 4 bases, and 9 bases stayed unmatched. Germline CDR1 GTSNPN, CDR2 SVGIG (reference sequence). The CDR3 loop spans 16 amino acids. CDR3 DNA sequence: TGTGCCTGGAGTCCCGGGGCTAGCGGGAGTCCAGATACGCAGTATTTT. It is translated as CAWSPGASGSPDTQYF.

The V and J genes are TRBV29-1 and TRBJ2-1, with 8 positions matching TRBD2. The CDR3 runs to 14 residues. CDR1 and CDR2 from the germline V gene are SQVTM and ANQGSEA. The V and J ends lost 7 bases and 7 bases, in that order; junction bases with no gene match: 12. CDR3 bases: TGCAGCGCCGGGAAGGCGGGGGGTTGGAATGAGCAGTTCTTC. This translates into CSAGKAGGWNEQFF.

The rearrangement joins TRBV11-2 to TRBJ2-7, with 8 nucleotides matching TRBD2. The CDR3 is 17 residues long. The V gene end was trimmed by 1 base and the J gene end by 2 bases; junction bases not matched to a gene: 10. CDR1 is SGHAT and CDR2 is FQNNGV in the germline V gene. The CDR3 here is CASSLAFGGDPPYEQYF. DNA of the CDR3: TGTGCCAGCAGCTTAGCGTTCGGGGGGGATCCACCCTACGAGCAGTACTTC.

This clone showed up just once. The chain employs TRBV7-6 and TRBJ1-1, with 8 bases that match TRBD1. Trimming at V came to 2 bases and at J to 6 bases, leaving 5 bases not matched to a gene. The CDR3 loop spans 14 amino acids. Germline lookup yields CDR1 SGHVS and CDR2 FNYEAQ. The CDR3 DNA reads TGTGCCAGCAGCTTACAGGGGGCGATGCCTGAAGCTTTCTTT. Translation: CASSLQGAMPEAFF.

The chain is built from TRBV11-3 and TRBJ2-3; 15 bases align to TRBD2. After removal of 4 bases from V and 7 bases from J, the junction contained 3 bases not matched to a gene. The CDR3 totals 15 residues. The germline gives CDR1 SGHNT, CDR2 YENEEA. The CDR3 sequence: CASSSGTSGRYTQYF. The CDR3 DNA sequence: TGTGCCAGCAGCTCCGGGACTAGCGGGAGGTATACGCAGTATTTT.

As for this clone: A read error may produce the germline difference seen at one junction end. The V and J genes are TRBV11-3 and TRBJ2-5; D might be TRBD1 or TRBD2, each matching 6 bases. Germline lookup yields CDR1 SGHNT and CDR2 YENEEA. The CDR3 length is 12 residues. The CDR3 nucleotides are TGTGCCAGCAGCATAGAGGGGGGTGCCCAGTACTTC. Translated: CASSIEGGAQYF. The full variable domain, in which reference TRBV11-3 and TRBJ2-5 provide the parts outside the CDR3, is EAGVVQSPRYKIIEKKQPVAFWCNPISGHNTLYWYLQNLGQGPELLIRYENEEAVDDSQLPKDRFSAERLKGVDSTLKIQPAELGDSAVYLCASSIEGGAQYFGPGTRLLVL.

This chain joins TRBV6-1 and TRBJ1-5; D is perhaps TRBD1 (6 bases). V lost 1 base and J 7 bases, leaving 14 bases between the germline ends. The CDR3 is 15 amino acids. Per the germline V gene, CDR1 is MNHNS and CDR2 is SASEGT. The CDR3 here is CASSEGGGPRQPQHF. CDR3 bases: TGTGCCAGCAGTGAAGGGGGGGGGCCGCGCCAGCCCCAGCATTTT.

This clone appeared a few times. The gene calls are TRBV4-2 and TRBJ2-7, with D unresolved. V shed 1 base and J shed 4 bases, with 11 bases lying between them. CDR1 and CDR2 (germline): LGHNA, YNFKEQ. The CDR3 loop spans 14 amino acids. The DNA of the CDR3 is TGTGCCAGCAGCCAAGGGCTAGTGAGTTACGAGCAGTACTTC. Amino acids: CASSQGLVSYEQYF.

The chain couples TRBV12-5 to TRBJ2-6; D is undetermined. CDR1 LGHNT and CDR2 FRNRAP come from the germline V gene. Trimming took off 2 bases at V and 0 bases at J, with 5 bases between the two ends. This CDR3 spans 15 amino acids. CDR3 region: CASGLSYSGANVLTF. CDR3 DNA: TGTGCTAGTGGTTTGAGCTACTCTGGGGCCAACGTCCTGACTTTC.

V and J are TRBV11-2 and TRBJ2-2, with D possibly matching TRBD1 (6 bases). Trimming pared 1 base from V and 4 bases from J, leaving 13 bases between. Looked up from germline, CDR1 is SGHAT and CDR2 is FQNNGV. The CDR3 runs to 16 residues. The CDR3 nucleotides are TGTGCCAGCAGCTTAGCAGGGGCCGCCCTCACCGGGGAGCTGTTTTTT. Its translation: CASSLAGAALTGELFF.

The chain joins TRBV19 to TRBJ2-7; TRBD2 aligns across 8 bases. The CDR3 totals 14 residues. Germline assignment: CDR1 LNHDA and CDR2 SQIVND (reference sequence). J lost 5 bases, V lost 6 bases, and 9 bases had no gene match. CDR3 region: CASSRGGAANEQYF. The CDR3 bases are TGTGCCAGTAGCCGGGGGGGGGCCGCGAACGAGCAGTACTTC.

The V and J genes are TRBV9 and TRBJ1-1; 9 nucleotides line up with TRBD1. From germline, CDR1 is SGDLS and CDR2 YYNGEE. CDR3 length: 18 amino acids. V was pared by 1 base and J by 2 bases, with 12 bases of the junction left unmatched. The DNA of the CDR3 is TGTGCCAGCAGCGTACGACAGGGGGGCCCTAACGGTAACACTGAAGCTTTCTTT. It translates to CASSVRQGGPNGNTEAFF. The full variable domain, its missing parts supplied by reference TRBV9 and TRBJ1-1, is DSGVTQTPKHLITATGQRVTLRCSPRSGDLSVYWYQQSLDQGLQFLIQYYNGEERAKGNILERFSAQQFPDLHSELNLSSLELGDSALYFCASSVRQGGPNGNTEAFFGQGTRLTVV.

The chain links TRBV7-7 to TRBJ2-2; 7 nucleotides align to TRBD1. CDR1 SSHAT and CDR2 FNYEAQ come from the germline V gene (reference sequence). The CDR3 is 13 amino acids. J lost 5 bases, V lost 5 bases, and 2 bases had no gene match. The CDR3 spells CASSRQGTGELFF. CDR3 nucleotide sequence: TGTGCCAGCAGCCGACAGGGAACCGGGGAGCTGTTTTTT.

The CDR3 sequence: CASSGIRYEQYF. The CDR3 region has the DNA TGTGCCAGCAGTGGAATTCGGTACGAGCAGTACTTC. The chain couples TRBV2 to TRBJ2-7; no reliable D call. CDR1 is SNHLY and CDR2 is FYNNEI in the germline V gene. Trimming removed 4 bases from V and 4 bases from J, with 8 bases in between. CDR3 length: 12 amino acids. The complete variable domain, with remaining parts taken from reference TRBV2 and TRBJ2-7, reads EPEVTQTPSHQVTQMGQEVILRCVPISNHLYFYWYRQILGQKVEFLVSFYNNEISEKSEIFDDQFSVERPDGSNFTLKIRSTKLEDSAMYFCASSGIRYEQYFGPGTRLTVT.

V is TRBV30 and J is TRBJ2-1; 7 bases fit TRBD2. V dropped 0 bases and J dropped 10; count of bases not matched to a gene: 6. CDR3 length equals 13 residues. The germline V gene has CDR1 GTSNPN and CDR2 SVGIG (reference sequence). CDR3 coding DNA: TGTGCCTGGAGTGTAAATCGGGGGGACGAGCAGTTCTTC. Translated, it gives CAWSVNRGDEQFF.

V gene TRBV11-2 combines with J gene TRBJ2-2; TRBD1 agrees at 9 bases. The CDR3 sequence is 17 residues long. Per germline, CDR1 SGHAT and CDR2 FQNNGV. The ends lost 3 bases at V and 4 bases at J; junction bases unmatched: 9. The CDR3 loop reads CASSFTRDRVTTGELFF. DNA of the CDR3: TGTGCCAGCAGCTTTACCCGGGACAGGGTGACCACCGGGGAGCTGTTTTTT. Together with reference TRBV11-2 and TRBJ2-2, the CDR3 gives the full variable domain: EAGVAQSPRYKIIEKRQSVAFWCNPISGHATLYWYQQILGQGPKLLIQFQNNGVVDDSQLPKDRFSAERLKGVDSTLKIQPAKLEDSAVYLCASSFTRDRVTTGELFFGEGSRLTVL.

The genes are TRBV2 and TRBJ2-3; TRBD2 matches at 11 bases. V lost 8 bases, J lost 1 base, and 5 bases stayed unmatched. The CDR3 spans 15 residues. Germline V lookup: CDR1 SNHLY, CDR2 FYNNEI. CDR3 amino acids: CASLAGGFGTDTQYF. CDR3 nucleotides: TGTGCCAGCCTAGCGGGAGGCTTCGGCACAGATACGCAGTATTTT.

Concerning this clone: An end of the junction differs from the germline gene, which may be a read error. The J gene is TRBJ1-1, the V gene TRBV7-9; D not resolved. The length of the CDR3 is 14 residues. Germline-derived CDR1 and CDR2 are SEHNR and FQNEAQ (reference sequence). The CDR3 DNA reads TGTTCCAGCATCCCCAGCGGAGGGAACACTGAAGCTTTCTTT. It specifies CSSIPSGGNTEAFF. Together with reference TRBV7-9 and TRBJ1-1, the CDR3 gives the full variable domain: DTGVSQNPRHKITKRGQNVTFRCDPISEHNRLYWYRQTLGQGPEFLTYFQNEAQLEKSRLLSDRFSAERPKGSFSTLEIQRTEQGDSAMYLCSSIPSGGNTEAFFGQGTRLTVV.